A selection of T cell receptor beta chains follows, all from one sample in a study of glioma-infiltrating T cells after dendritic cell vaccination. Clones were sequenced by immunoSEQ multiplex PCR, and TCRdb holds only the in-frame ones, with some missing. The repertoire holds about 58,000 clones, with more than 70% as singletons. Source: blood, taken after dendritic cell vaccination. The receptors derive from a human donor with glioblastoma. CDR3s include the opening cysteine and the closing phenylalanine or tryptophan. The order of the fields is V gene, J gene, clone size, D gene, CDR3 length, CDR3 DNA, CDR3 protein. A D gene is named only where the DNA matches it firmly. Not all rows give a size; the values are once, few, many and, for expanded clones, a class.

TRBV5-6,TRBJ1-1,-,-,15,TGTGCCAGCAGCTTGGTAGACAGCGGGGACACTGAAGCTTTCTTT,CASSLVDSGDTEAFF
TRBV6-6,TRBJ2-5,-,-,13,TGTGCCAGCAGCCGCGGGGCACAAGAGACCCAGTACTTC,CASSRGAQETQYF
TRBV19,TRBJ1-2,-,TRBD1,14,TGTGCCAGTAGTCCCGGACAGGGTGACTATGGCTACACCTTC,CASSPGQGDYGYTF
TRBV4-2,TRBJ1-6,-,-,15,TGTGCCAGCAGCCAAGAGCGTATGTCGGGGTCACCCCTCCATTTT,CASSQERMSGSPLHF
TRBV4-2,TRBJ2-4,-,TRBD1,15,TGTGCCAGCAGCCAAGATGGACAGGGGGCAAACATTCAGTACTTC,CASSQDGQGANIQYF
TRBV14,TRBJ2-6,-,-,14,TGTGCCAGCAGCCAGGGGCCTGGGGCCAACGTCCTGACTTTC,CASSQGPGANVLTF
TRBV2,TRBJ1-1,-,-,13,TGTGCCAGCAGGTGGGGCCGGGACACTGAAGCTTTCTTT,CASRWGRDTEAFF
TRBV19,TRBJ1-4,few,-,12,TGTGCCAGTAGTTCCCTAGACGGAAAACTGTTTTTT,CASSSLDGKLFF
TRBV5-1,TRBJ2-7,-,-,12,TGCGCCAGCAGCTTGGTCCCCTACGAGCAGTACTTC,CASSLVPYEQYF
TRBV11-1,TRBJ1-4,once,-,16,TGTGCCAGCAGCTGTGGAGTGGGAAGGGGTGGTGAAAAACTGTTTTTT,CASSCGVGRGGEKLFF
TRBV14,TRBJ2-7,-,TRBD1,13,TGTGCCAGCAGCGACAGGGTAAAGGACGAGCAGTACTTC,CASSDRVKDEQYF
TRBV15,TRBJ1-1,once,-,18,TGTGCCACCAGCAGAGATCTTACCTCCCCGGTCCTGAACACTGAAGCTTTCTTT,CATSRDLTSPVLNTEAFF
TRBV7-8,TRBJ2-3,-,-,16,TGTGCCAGCAGCTTAGGCAGGGGACAAAGCACAGATACGCAGTATTTT,CASSLGRGQSTDTQYF
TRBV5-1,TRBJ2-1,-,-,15,TGCGCCAGCAGCGAGGGACTCCACTCCTACAATGAGCAGTTCTTC,CASSEGLHSYNEQFF
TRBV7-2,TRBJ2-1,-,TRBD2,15,TGTGCCAGCAGCTCTACTAGCGCCCAGTACAATGAGCAGTTCTTC,CASSSTSAQYNEQFF
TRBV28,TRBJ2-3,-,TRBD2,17,TGTGCCAGCTTCCCCCTACCTGGCGGGGGGCCCACAGATACGCAGTATTTT,CASFPLPGGGPTDTQYF
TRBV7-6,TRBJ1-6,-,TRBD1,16,TGTGCCAGCAGCTCGTGGGGGACAGGGGAAAATTCACCCCTCCACTTT,CASSSWGTGENSPLHF
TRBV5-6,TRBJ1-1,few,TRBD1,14,TGTGCCAGCAGCCAGACAGGGAGTCGCACTGAAGCTTTCTTT,CASSQTGSRTEAFF
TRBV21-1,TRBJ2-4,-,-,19,TGTGCCAGTGACCTGCGTGGGGGGGAACGGGAGCTAGCCAAAAACATTCAGTACTTC,CASDLRGGERELAKNIQYF
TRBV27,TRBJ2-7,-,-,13,TGTGCCAGCACCCGGCAGGGGTCCTACGAGCAGTACTTC,CASTRQGSYEQYF
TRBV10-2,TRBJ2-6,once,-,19,TGCGCCAGCAGTGAGTCTTGGGCCATGTCGGTCTCTGGGGCCAACGTCCTGACTTTC,CASSESWAMSVSGANVLTF
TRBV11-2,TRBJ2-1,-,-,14,TGTGCCAGCAGCTTCGCGGACAGAAGCAATGAGCAGTTCTTC,CASSFADRSNEQFF
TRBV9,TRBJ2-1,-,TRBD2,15,TGTGCCAGCAGCGTGACTAGCTGGCCCTACACTGAGCAGTTCTTC,CASSVTSWPYTEQFF